This TCR beta chain stems from a study of blood T cell repertoires in COVID-19. For the study at large: COVID-19 samples from acute and convalescent phases originated in the United States, Italy and Spain. Sample material is recorded as cDNA or gDNA derived from T cells, B-cell-depleted T cells, or PBMCs.

Patients from Seattle were sampled longitudinally, starting during active infection. Original methodology: Nucleated cell counts were estimated from reference gene primer amplification. TCRdb's copy holds only in-frame clones and misses some; the assay was immunoSEQ multiplex PCR. That table supplies the V and J calls and clone size; D and trimming were determined from the DNA. The sample gives some 210,000 clones, roughly 92% of which show up once; 0.82% is in the top ten. The sample consisted of peripheral blood. The TCR was taken from a man in his sixties with COVID-19, enrolled during active disease.

Written as DNA, the CDR3 is TGCAGCGTTGACGACAGGAACTATGGCTACACCTTC. It translates to CSVDDRNYGYTF. The V gene is TRBV29-1, the J gene TRBJ1-2, with D possibly TRBD1 on 6 matching bases. Germline assignment: CDR1 SQVTM and CDR2 ANQGSEA. CDR3 length: 12 amino acids. V was clipped by 3 bases and J by 2 bases, with 7 bases between them.